Listed below are T cell receptor beta chains from one sample, sequenced in a study of OX40 agonist ivuxolimab in advanced cancers. Sequencing was performed with immunoSEQ multiplex PCR; in TCRdb, only in-frame clones are kept and a portion is missing. The table records around 69,000 clones, 85% to 90% of them present only once. This sample comprised CD4+ or CD8+ T cells sorted from blood, obtained in a trial of the OX40 agonist ivuxolimab. The origin of the receptors is an adult with an advanced solid tumor such as melanoma, head and neck, liver or kidney cancer. The CDR3 runs from the conserved cysteine through the conserved F or W. A D gene is named only where the DNA matches it firmly. Part of the rows lack a size; the others show once, few, many or a class for expanded clones.

14	TRBV7-2	.	TRBJ1-2	.	TGTGCCAGCAGCCCAGGTGGTTTATTCGCCGCTAGCGACTTC	CASSPGGLFAASDF
14	TRBV9	TRBD1	TRBJ1-4	few	TGTGCCAGCAGCGCCGGGACAGGGAGTGAAAAACTGTTTTTT	CASSAGTGSEKLFF
18	TRBV30	TRBD2	TRBJ2-1	.	TGTGCCGGCTCCGGACTAGCGGGGGGGGCGAGCTCCTACAATGAGCAGTTCTTC	CAGSGLAGGASSYNEQFF
14	TRBV2	.	TRBJ1-1	.	TGTGCCAGCAGTCCGGACAGATTGAACACTGAAGCTTTCTTT	CASSPDRLNTEAFF
18	TRBV6-1	TRBD1	TRBJ1-5	.	TGTGCCAGCAGTGAAGAGAGGCCGAGGACAGGGCTAGGACAGCCCCAGCATTTT	CASSEERPRTGLGQPQHF
17	TRBV7-9	.	TRBJ1-2	.	TGTGCCAGCAGCTTATTCGTGGCCCTCCTTCCCCTCTATGGCTACACCTTC	CASSLFVALLPLYGYTF
15	TRBV5-1	TRBD1	TRBJ2-1	once	TGCGCCAGCAGCTTGGTTCAGGGGGTCTACAATGAGCAGTTCTTC	CASSLVQGVYNEQFF
14	TRBV7-6	.	TRBJ1-2	.	TGTGCCAGCAGCTTAGGCGCGACTTCCTATGGCTACACCTTC	CASSLGATSYGYTF
15	TRBV5-1	TRBD1	TRBJ2-7	few	TGCGCCAGCAGCTTCATCCCGGGACAGAACTACGAGCAGTACTTC	CASSFIPGQNYEQYF
15	TRBV7-9	.	TRBJ1-5	.	TGTGCCAGCAGCTCCGATCAGGGTGCCAATCAGCCCCAGCATTTT	CASSSDQGANQPQHF
15	TRBV11-2	.	TRBJ2-1	.	TGTGCCAGCAGCTTAGTTAGGAGCTCCTACAATGAGCAGTTCTTC	CASSLVRSSYNEQFF
13	TRBV9	.	TRBJ2-1	.	TGTGCCAGCAGCGGACGGGAGTACAATGAGCAGTTCTTC	CASSGREYNEQFF
13	TRBV27	.	TRBJ1-2	.	TGTGCCAGCAGTTTACGTTCGGGGTATGGCTACACCTTC	CASSLRSGYGYTF
18	TRBV10-3	.	TRBJ1-1	.	TGTGCCGCCCACGTCGGAGGGGATAACCGGGGGGCGAACACTGAAGCTTTCTTT	CAAHVGGDNRGANTEAFF
14	TRBV4-1	.	TRBJ1-6	.	TGCGCCAGCAGCAATCGGGACCCGGGGGCACCCCTCCACTTT	CASSNRDPGAPLHF
12	TRBV2	.	TRBJ2-1	.	TGTGCCAGCAGGGAGCTCTACAATGAGCAGTTCTTC	CASRELYNEQFF
13	TRBV5-4	.	TRBJ2-5	.	TGTGCCAGCAGCTTAGGCCGGGGAGAGACCCAGTACTTC	CASSLGRGETQYF
14	TRBV9	.	TRBJ1-1	.	TGTGCCAGCAGCCGATCGATGGGCAACACTGAAGCTTTCTTT	CASSRSMGNTEAFF
16	TRBV7-3	TRBD2	TRBJ2-3	.	TGTGCCAGCAGCCCAACTTGGACTAGCGGGAGAGATACGCAGTATTTT	CASSPTWTSGRDTQYF
15	TRBV5-6	.	TRBJ2-2	once	TGTGCCAGCAGCTTGGAGCAGGGTTACCCCGGGGAGCTGTTTTTT	CASSLEQGYPGELFF
15	TRBV2	TRBD1	TRBJ2-7	.	TGTGCCAGCAGTGAAGCGGGACAGGGGTTCGGCGAGCAGTACTTC	CASSEAGQGFGEQYF
12	TRBV10-3	.	TRBJ2-2	.	TGTGCCATCACTCCGAACACCGGGGAGCTGTTTTTT	CAITPNTGELFF
14	TRBV4-3	.	TRBJ2-5	once	TGCGCCAGCAGCACGGGGGAGGACCAAGAGACCCAGTACTTC	CASSTGEDQETQYF
14	TRBV30	.	TRBJ2-6	.	TGTGCCTGGAGTAAAGGGAATGGGGCCAACGTCCTGACTTTC	CAWSKGNGANVLTF
13	TRBV7-2	TRBD1	TRBJ1-1	once	TGTGCCAGCAGCTTCCAGGGGGACACTGAAGCTTTCTTT	CASSFQGDTEAFF
16	TRBV19	TRBD2	TRBJ2-3	.	TGTGCCAGTAGTATTATGGCTAGCGGAAAGGGAGATACGCAGTATTTT	CASSIMASGKGDTQYF
15	TRBV11-3	.	TRBJ1-2	.	TGTGCCAGCAGCTTAGATAAGGGATTTTTCTATGGCTACACCTTC	CASSLDKGFFYGYTF
16	TRBV9	TRBD1	TRBJ2-2	.	TGTGCCAGCAGCGGAAGACAGGGCCCCAACACCGGGGAGCTGTTTTTT	CASSGRQGPNTGELFF
17	TRBV13	.	TRBJ1-5	.	TGTGCCAGCAGCGCGCGCGGGGGCAAGGTTGGCAATCAGCCCCAGCATTTT	CASSARGGKVGNQPQHF
15	TRBV7-6	.	TRBJ2-7	once	TGTGCCAGCAGCGTAGGGTCTTTGAGCTCCTACGAGCAGTACTTC	CASSVGSLSSYEQYF
17	TRBV19	.	TRBJ1-1	.	TGTGCCAGTAGTATAGATTTAAGGCGACAGGTGAACACTGAAGCTTTCTTT	CASSIDLRRQVNTEAFF
13	TRBV7-2	.	TRBJ1-1	few	TGTGCCAGCAGCTCCACGATGGGAAGTAGAGCTTTCTTT	CASSSTMGSRAFF
17	TRBV5-1	TRBD1	TRBJ2-6	few	TGCGCCAGCAGCGTCGGGACAGGGGGGTCTGGGGCCAACGTCCTGACTTTC	CASSVGTGGSGANVLTF
16	TRBV9	TRBD2	TRBJ2-1	few	TGTGCCAGCAGCGGGGACTATAGCGGGGGATACAATGAGCAGTTCTTC	CASSGDYSGGYNEQFF
16	TRBV2	.	TRBJ2-1	.	TGTGCCAGCAGTGAAGCGGCCGGCCAAATGGGCAATGAGCAGTTCTTC	CASSEAAGQMGNEQFF
17	TRBV9	TRBD2	TRBJ2-2	.	TGTGCCAGCAGCGTAAGCCCCAAAGCGGGAGAGACCGGGGAGCTGTTTTTT	CASSVSPKAGETGELFF
14	TRBV7-3	TRBD1	TRBJ2-7	.	TGTGCCAGCAGCTATAGGGGGCAAGAGGGCGAGCAGTACTTC	CASSYRGQEGEQYF
12	TRBV30	.	TRBJ2-7	.	TGTGCCTGGAGTTCCCCGGGGAACGAGCAGTACTTC	CAWSSPGNEQYF